This entry is about one T cell receptor beta chain. Its target is not known. With 3 bases removed from V and 2 bases from J, the gap between germline ends came to 8 bases. This CDR3 has 13 amino acids. Germline values: CDR1 PRHDT, CDR2 FYEKMQ (reference sequence). The data originate from a study of shared clonotypes between healthy human individuals. Points from the study as a whole: Among a few donors, around 5% of naive CD4 clonotypes were found in common. Only blood underwent sampling, and tissue repertoires likely differ.

Profiled with immunoSEQ multiplex PCR; TCRdb holds only in-frame clones, not every one. This sample carries around 1.4 million clones, around 98.5% of them seen once, and the ten largest clones take around 0.33%. The rearrangement links TRBV13 to TRBJ2-7; D ambiguous. This receptor was obtained from a man aged 30-40 years in good health. The sample comprised naive CD4+ T cells sorted from blood. The sample's subset: CD45RA+ positively selected. CDR3 DNA sequence: TGTGCCAGCAGCTTCTACACCGCCTACGAGCAGTACTTC. This translates into CASSFYTAYEQYF.